Given below is one T cell receptor beta chain in context. The antigen remains undetermined. The data were obtained in a study of CD8 T cells in Susac syndrome. Study observations and caveats: Regarding the TCR sequencing and HLA analysis, the study admitted that a relatively small number of individuals were involved.

TEMRA cells were enriched by FACS, and CD4+ and CD8+ T cells were negatively isolated. The CDR3 is 13 amino acids. Germline values: CDR1 SNHLY, CDR2 FYNNEI. The V segment lost 8 bases and the J segment 10 bases; nucleotides outside the gene matches: 7. Reverse transcription of roughly 0.45 to 1 ug RNA was performed with random hexamers. An immunoSEQ multiplex PCR amplified TCR beta CDR3 over 54 Vbeta and 13 Jbeta. TCRdb itself ran the immunoSEQ multiplex PCR reads through MiXCR, one entry per CDR3 protein. The sample yields roughly 120,000 distinct CDR3 sequences, around 97% seen once. Sequencing was done on a sample of CD4+ T cells from PBMCs. The clonotype originates from a human donor in good health. The J gene is TRBJ1-6, the V gene TRBV2, with 8 bases aligning to TRBD1. The DNA for the CDR3 is TGTGCCAGCCACCGGACAGGGACCTCACCCCTCCACTTT. Translating gives CASHRTGTSPLHF.